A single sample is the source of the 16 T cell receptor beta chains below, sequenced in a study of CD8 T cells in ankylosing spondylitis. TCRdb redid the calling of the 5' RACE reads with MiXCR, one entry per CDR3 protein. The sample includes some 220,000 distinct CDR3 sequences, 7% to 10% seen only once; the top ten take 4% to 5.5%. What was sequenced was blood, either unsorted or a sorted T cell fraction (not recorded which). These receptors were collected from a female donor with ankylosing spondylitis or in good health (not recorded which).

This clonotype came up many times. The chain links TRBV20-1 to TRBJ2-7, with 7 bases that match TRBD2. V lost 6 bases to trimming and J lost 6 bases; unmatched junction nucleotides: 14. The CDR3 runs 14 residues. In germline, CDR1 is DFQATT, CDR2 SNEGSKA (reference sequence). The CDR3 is CSAGGWGGSFEQYF. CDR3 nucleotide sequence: TGCAGTGCAGGAGGTTGGGGGGGGTCTTTCGAGCAGTACTTC.

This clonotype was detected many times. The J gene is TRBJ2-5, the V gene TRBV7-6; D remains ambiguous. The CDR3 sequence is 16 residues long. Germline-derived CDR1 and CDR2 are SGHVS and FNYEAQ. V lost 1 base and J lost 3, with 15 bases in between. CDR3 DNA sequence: TGTGCCAGCAGCTTAGGGCTGGAGTACTCAAAAGAGACCCAGTACTTC. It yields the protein CASSLGLEYSKETQYF.

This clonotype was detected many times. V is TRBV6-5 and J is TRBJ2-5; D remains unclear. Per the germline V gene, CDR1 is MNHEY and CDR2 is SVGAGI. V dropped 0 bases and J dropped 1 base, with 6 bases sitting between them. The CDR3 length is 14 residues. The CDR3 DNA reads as TGTGCCAGCAGTTACTCTTTTCGCCAAGAGACCCAGTACTTC. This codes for CASSYSFRQETQYF.

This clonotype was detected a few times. The CDR3 loop reads CASSLGSRVNTQYF. Here the CDR3 DNA reads TGTGCCAGCAGCTTGGGGAGCAGGGTGAATACGCAGTATTTT. The chain employs TRBV5-4 and TRBJ2-3, with TRBD1 as a possible D gene (5 bases). This CDR3 has 14 residues. Germline V gene sequence: CDR1 SGHNT, CDR2 YYREEE (reference sequence). Trimming stripped 0 bases from V and 7 bases from J, with 12 bases between. Using reference TRBV5-4 and TRBJ2-3 for the parts outside the CDR3, the full variable domain is ETGVTQSPTHLIKTRGQQVTLRCSSQSGHNTVSWYQQALGQGPQFIFQYYREEENGRGNFPPRFSGLQFPNYSSELNVNALELDDSALYLCASSLGSRVNTQYFGPGTRLTVL.

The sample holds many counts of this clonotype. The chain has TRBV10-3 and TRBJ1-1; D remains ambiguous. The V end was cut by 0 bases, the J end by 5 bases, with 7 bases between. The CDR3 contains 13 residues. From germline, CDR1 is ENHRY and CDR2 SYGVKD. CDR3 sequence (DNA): TGTGCCATCAGTGAGTCGGATATAACTGAAGCTTTCTTT. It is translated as CAISESDITEAFF.

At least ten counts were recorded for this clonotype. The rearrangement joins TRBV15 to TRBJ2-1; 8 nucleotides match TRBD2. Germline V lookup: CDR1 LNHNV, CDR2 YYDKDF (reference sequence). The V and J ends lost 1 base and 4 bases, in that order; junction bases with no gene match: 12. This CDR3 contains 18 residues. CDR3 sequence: CATSRVRRAGVGYNEQFF. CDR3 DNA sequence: TGTGCCACCAGCAGAGTCCGGAGAGCGGGAGTGGGGTACAATGAGCAGTTCTTC.

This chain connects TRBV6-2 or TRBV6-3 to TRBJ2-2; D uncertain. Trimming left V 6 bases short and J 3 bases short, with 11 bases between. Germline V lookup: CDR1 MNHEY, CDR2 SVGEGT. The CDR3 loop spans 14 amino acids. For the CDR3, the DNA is TGTGCCAGCAGCGGCTCTCCTGACACCGGGGAGCTGTTTTTT. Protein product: CASSGSPDTGELFF.

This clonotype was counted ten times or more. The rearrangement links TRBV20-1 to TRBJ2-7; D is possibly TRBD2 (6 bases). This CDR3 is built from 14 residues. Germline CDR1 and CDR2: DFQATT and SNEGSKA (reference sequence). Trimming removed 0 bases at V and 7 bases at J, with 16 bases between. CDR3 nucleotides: TGCAGTGCTAGAGATCCTAGCGCGGTACGGGAGCAGTACTTC. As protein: CSARDPSAVREQYF.

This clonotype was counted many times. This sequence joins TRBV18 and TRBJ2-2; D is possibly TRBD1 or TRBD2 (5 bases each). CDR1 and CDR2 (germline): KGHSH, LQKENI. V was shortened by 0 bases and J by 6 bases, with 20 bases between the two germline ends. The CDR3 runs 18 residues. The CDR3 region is CASSPPVPGTASAGELFF. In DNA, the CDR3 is TGTGCCAGCTCACCACCGGTCCCAGGGACGGCTTCGGCCGGGGAGCTGTTTTTT.

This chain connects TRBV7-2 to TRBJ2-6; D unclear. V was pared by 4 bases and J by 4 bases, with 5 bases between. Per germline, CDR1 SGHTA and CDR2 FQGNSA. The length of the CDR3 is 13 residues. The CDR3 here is CASSSLGANVLTF. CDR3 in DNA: TGTGCCAGCAGCTCCCTCGGGGCCAACGTCCTGACTTTC.

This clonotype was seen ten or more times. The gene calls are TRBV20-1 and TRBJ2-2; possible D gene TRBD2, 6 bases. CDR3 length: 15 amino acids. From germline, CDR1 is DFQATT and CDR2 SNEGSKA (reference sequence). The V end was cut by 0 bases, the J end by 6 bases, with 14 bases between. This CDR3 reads CSAREAGGIPGELFF. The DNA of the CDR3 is TGCAGTGCTAGAGAGGCCGGAGGGATACCCGGGGAGCTGTTTTTT.

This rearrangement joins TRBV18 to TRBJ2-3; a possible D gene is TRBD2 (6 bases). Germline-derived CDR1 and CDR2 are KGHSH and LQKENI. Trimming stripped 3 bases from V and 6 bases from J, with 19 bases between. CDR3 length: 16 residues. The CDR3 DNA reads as TGTGCCAGCTCACCGCGGGGTCAAGGCACCGGGGATACGCAGTATTTT. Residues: CASSPRGQGTGDTQYF.

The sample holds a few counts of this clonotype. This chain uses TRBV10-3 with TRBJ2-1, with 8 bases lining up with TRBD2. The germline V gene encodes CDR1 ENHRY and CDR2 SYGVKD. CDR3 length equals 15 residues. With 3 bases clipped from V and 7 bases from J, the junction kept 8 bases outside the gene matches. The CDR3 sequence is CAISDAAGAGNEQFF. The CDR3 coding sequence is TGTGCCATCAGTGACGCAGCGGGAGCAGGTAATGAGCAGTTCTTC.

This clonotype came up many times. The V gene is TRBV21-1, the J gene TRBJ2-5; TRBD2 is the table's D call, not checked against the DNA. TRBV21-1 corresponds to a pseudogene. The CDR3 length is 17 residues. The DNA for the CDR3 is TGTGCCAGCAGCAAAACCCCGCGAGGACCCGGCCGGGAGACCCAGTACTTC. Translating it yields CASSKTPRGPGRETQYF.

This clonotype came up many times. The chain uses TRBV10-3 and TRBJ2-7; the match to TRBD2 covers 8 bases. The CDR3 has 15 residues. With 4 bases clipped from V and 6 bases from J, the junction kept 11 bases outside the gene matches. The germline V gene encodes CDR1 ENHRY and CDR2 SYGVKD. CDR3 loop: CAISGGLDPPSEQYF. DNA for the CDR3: TGTGCCATCAGTGGGGGACTAGACCCACCATCCGAGCAGTACTTC.

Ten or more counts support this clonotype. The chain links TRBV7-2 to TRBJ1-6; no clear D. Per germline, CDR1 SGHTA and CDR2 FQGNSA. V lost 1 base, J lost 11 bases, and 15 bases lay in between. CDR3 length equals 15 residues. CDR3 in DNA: TGTGCCAGCAGCTTAGAAGTCCCGCCAAATACACCCCTCCACTTT. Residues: CASSLEVPPNTPLHF. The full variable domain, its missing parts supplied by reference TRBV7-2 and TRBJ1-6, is GAGVSQSPSNKVTEKGKDVELRCDPISGHTALYWYRQSLGQGLEFLIYFQGNSAPDKSGLPSDRFSAERTGGSVSTLTIQRTQQEDSAVYLCASSLEVPPNTPLHFGNGTRLTVT.